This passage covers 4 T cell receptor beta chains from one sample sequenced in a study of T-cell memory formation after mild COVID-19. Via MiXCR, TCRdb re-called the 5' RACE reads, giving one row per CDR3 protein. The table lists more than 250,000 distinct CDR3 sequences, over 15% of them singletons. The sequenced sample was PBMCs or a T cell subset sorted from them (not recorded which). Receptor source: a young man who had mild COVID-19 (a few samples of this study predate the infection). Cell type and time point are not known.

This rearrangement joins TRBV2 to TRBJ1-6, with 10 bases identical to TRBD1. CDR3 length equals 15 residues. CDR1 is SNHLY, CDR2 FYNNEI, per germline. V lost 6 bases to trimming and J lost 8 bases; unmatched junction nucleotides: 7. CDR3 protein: CASRKRDRGDSPLHF. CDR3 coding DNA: TGTGCCAGCAGGAAGCGGGACAGGGGTGATTCACCCCTCCACTTT. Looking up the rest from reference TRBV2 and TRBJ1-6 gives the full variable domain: EPEVTQTPSHQVTQMGQEVILRCVPISNHLYFYWYRQILGQKVEFLVSFYNNEISEKSEIFDDQFSVERPDGSNFTLKIRSTKLEDSAMYFCASRKRDRGDSPLHFGNGTRLTVT.

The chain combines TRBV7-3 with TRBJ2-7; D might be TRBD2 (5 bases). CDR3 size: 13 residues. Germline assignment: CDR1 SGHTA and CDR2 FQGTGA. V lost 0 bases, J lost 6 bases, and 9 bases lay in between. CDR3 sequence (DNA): TGTGCCAGCAGCTTAACCCGGGGAAGCGAGCAGTACGTC. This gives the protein CASSLTRGSEQYV.

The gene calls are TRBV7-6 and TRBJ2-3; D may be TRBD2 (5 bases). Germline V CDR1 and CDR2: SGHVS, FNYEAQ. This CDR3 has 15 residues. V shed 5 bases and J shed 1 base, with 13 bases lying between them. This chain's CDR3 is CASSLRGSRTDTQYF. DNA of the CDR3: TGTGCCAGCAGCCTCCGAGGGTCGCGCACAGATACGCAGTATTTT.

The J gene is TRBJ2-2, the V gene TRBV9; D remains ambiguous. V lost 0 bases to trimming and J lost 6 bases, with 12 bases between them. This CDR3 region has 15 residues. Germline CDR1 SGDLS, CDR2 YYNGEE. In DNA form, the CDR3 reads TGTGCCAGCAGCGTAGCAGTCGGTATCCCCGGGGAGCTGTTTTTT. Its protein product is CASSVAVGIPGELFF. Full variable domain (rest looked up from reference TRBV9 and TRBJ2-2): DSGVTQTPKHLITATGQRVTLRCSPRSGDLSVYWYQQSLDQGLQFLIQYYNGEERAKGNILERFSAQQFPDLHSELNLSSLELGDSALYFCASSVAVGIPGELFFGEGSRLTVL.